Each of the 9 T cell receptor beta chains below was sequenced from the same sample in a study of T cell responses to AZD1222 COVID-19 vaccine. Assay used: immunoSEQ multiplex PCR; TCRdb lists only in-frame clones, some missing. This sample has fewer than 180,000 clones, with around 90% found just once. The sequencing used peripheral blood, collected 28 days after the second AZD1222 dose. The receptors originated from an adult who received the AZD1222 COVID-19 vaccine.

V usage is TRBV27 and J usage is TRBJ2-5; 14 nucleotides agree with TRBD2. The J segment lost 1 base and the V segment lost 5 bases, leaving 9 bases of the junction unmatched. The CDR3 consists of 18 residues. Germline CDR1 and CDR2: MNHEY and SMNVEV (reference sequence). Here the CDR3 reads CASSMGTSGRGGQETQYF. The CDR3 DNA reads TGTGCCAGCAGTATGGGGACTAGCGGGAGAGGGGGCCAAGAGACCCAGTACTTC.

The chain employs TRBV11-2 and TRBJ2-7, with TRBD2 matching 13 bases. J was trimmed by 11 bases and V by 1 base; bases with no gene match: 14. Germline values: CDR1 SGHAT, CDR2 FQNNGV. The CDR3 is 17 residues long. CDR3: CASSLAPFGTSGVREYF. Here the CDR3 DNA reads TGTGCCAGCAGCTTAGCACCCTTTGGGACTAGCGGGGTTAGGGAGTACTTC. The entire variable domain, with the rest obtained from reference TRBV11-2 and TRBJ2-7, is as follows: EAGVAQSPRYKIIEKRQSVAFWCNPISGHATLYWYQQILGQGPKLLIQFQNNGVVDDSQLPKDRFSAERLKGVDSTLKIQPAKLEDSAVYLCASSLAPFGTSGVREYFGPGTRLTVT.

V and J are TRBV6-5 and TRBJ2-2; maybe TRBD1 (5 bases). Germline V gene data show CDR1 as MNHEY and CDR2 as SVGAGI. This CDR3 comprises 14 residues. Between the trimmed V and J ends, which lost 8 bases and 1 base, there was a span of 11 bases. CDR3 sequence (DNA): TGTGCCAGCCATAAGGACATGAACACCGGGGAGCTGTTTTTT. It yields the protein CASHKDMNTGELFF.

This sequence joins TRBV28 and TRBJ2-1, with D possibly TRBD1 on 6 matching bases. The CDR3 has 14 amino acids. V gave up 7 bases and J gave up 2 bases, with 12 bases separating them. Germline loops: CDR1 MDHEN, CDR2 SYDVKM. CDR3 sequence reads: CASTIGQPYNEQFF. In DNA, the CDR3 is TGTGCCAGCACCATCGGACAGCCCTACAATGAGCAGTTCTTC.

The V and J genes are TRBV15 and TRBJ1-6; D is uncertain. CDR3 length equals 13 residues. Trimming stripped 1 base from V and 5 bases from J, with 3 bases between. Germline CDR1 is LNHNV and CDR2 is YYDKDF (reference sequence). The CDR3 is CATSRGNNSPLHF. The CDR3 DNA sequence: TGTGCCACCAGCAGAGGGAATAATTCACCCCTCCACTTT.

V and J are TRBV20-1 and TRBJ2-7, with 7 bases lining up with TRBD2. CDR1 and CDR2 from the germline V gene are DFQATT and SNEGSKA (reference sequence). Germline trimming cut 3 bases from V and 2 bases from J; bases unmatched to any gene: 4. This CDR3 has 13 residues. CDR3 sequence (DNA): TGCAGTGCTAGTTCCAGCGGGGCCTACGAGCAGTACTTC. Amino acids: CSASSSGAYEQYF.

The V call is TRBV19, the J call TRBJ2-5; a possible D gene is TRBD1 (6 bases). The V and J ends lost 5 bases and 0 bases respectively, with 10 bases between them. CDR1 is LNHDA, CDR2 SQIVND, per germline (reference sequence). The CDR3 is 14 residues long. The CDR3 spells CASSWTVYQETQYF. In nucleotides, the CDR3 is TGTGCCAGTAGTTGGACAGTGTACCAAGAGACCCAGTACTTC.

The V and J genes are TRBV5-5 and TRBJ1-2; D remains unclear. Germline CDR1 reads SGHKS; CDR2 reads YYEKEE (reference sequence). Trimming took 0 bases from V and 0 from J, leaving 9 bases between them. The length of the CDR3 is 15 residues. CDR3 nucleotide sequence: TGTGCCAGCAGCTTGGCCTATGGGGCTAACTATGGCTACACCTTC. Translation gives CASSLAYGANYGYTF.

CDR3 protein: CASSLETGQETQYF. DNA of the CDR3: TGCGCCAGCAGCTTGGAGACAGGGCAAGAGACCCAGTACTTC. This chain links TRBV5-1 with TRBJ2-5, with 7 bases identical to TRBD1. In germline, CDR1 is SGHRS, CDR2 YFSETQ. The junction had 1 base not matched to a gene; V was cut back by 0 bases and J by 2 bases. This CDR3 has 14 amino acids.